This T cell receptor beta chain emerged from a study of CD8 T cells in Susac syndrome. Study-level findings and limits: The study conceded that its TCR sequencing and HLA analysis involved relatively few individuals.

This CDR3 contains 13 residues. Germline lookup yields CDR1 SEHNR and CDR2 FQNEAQ (reference sequence). Trimming took 5 bases from V and 6 from J; bases not matched to a gene: 2. Random-hexamer reverse transcription was applied to roughly 0.5 to 1 ug RNA. With immunoSEQ multiplex PCR, TCR beta CDR3 was amplified across 54 Vbeta and 13 Jbeta. Via MiXCR, TCRdb re-called the immunoSEQ multiplex PCR reads, giving one row per CDR3 protein. The table has 330,000 or so distinct CDR3 sequences, roughly 85% seen once; the top ten hold 0.21%. Sequencing of TCR beta drew on CD8+ and CD4+ T cells from blood. Stable or active relapsing-remitting multiple sclerosis, untreated and meeting revised McDonald criteria, defined the controls. Notes on this clonotype: What it recognizes is unknown.

The gene calls are TRBV7-9 and TRBJ2-1; TRBD1 agrees at 9 bases. The clonotype was recovered from a human donor with multiple sclerosis. The material sequenced was CD8+ T cells from PBMCs. CDR3 region: CASSEDRGNEQFF. The CDR3 region has the DNA TGTGCCAGCAGCGAGGACAGGGGCAATGAGCAGTTCTTC.